What follows describes a single T cell receptor (beta chain). Per the study methods: By means of reference gene primer amplification, nucleated cell counts were estimated. Repertoires were generated with immunoSEQ multiplex PCR, while TCRdb's copy carries only in-frame clones and drops some. Clone size and the V and J calls come from that table; the DNA yielded D and trimming. The sample lists about 140,000 clones; approximately 80% were seen once. Germline CDR1 reads LNHDA; CDR2 reads SQIVND (reference sequence). The CDR3 length is 17 residues. Trimming cost V 3 bases and J 5 bases; bases outside gene matches: 9. These data originate in a study of blood T cell repertoires in COVID-19. On the study more broadly: The origin of the acute and convalescent COVID-19 samples was the United States, Italy and Spain. The cDNA or gDNA used as material had been derived from T cells, B-cell-depleted T cells, or PBMCs.

Sequencing input: peripheral blood. This rearrangement joins TRBV19 to TRBJ2-1; TRBD2 aligns across 11 bases. This TCR was sampled from a human donor in a cohort sampled during active COVID-19. The CDR3 DNA is TGTGCCAGTAGTATTCCCCCGGGACTAGCGGTTAACAATGAGCAGTTCTTC. This codes for CASSIPPGLAVNNEQFF.